Sequencing of this TCR beta chain was carried out in a study of T cells after yellow fever vaccination. Study conclusions and caveats: Post-booster repertoires contained most primary-vaccination clones again (roughly 97% CD4, around 88% CD8).

This clonotype was detected a few times. The antigen remains undetermined. One entry per CDR3 protein results from TCRdb running MiXCR on the 5' RACE reads. The sample contains 300,000 to 350,000 distinct CDR3 sequences, 3% to 4.5% of which appear only once. The junction had 2 bases not matched to a gene; V was cut back by 0 bases and J by 2 bases. CDR1 is LNHNV, CDR2 YYDKDF, per germline (reference sequence). This CDR3 region has 17 residues. This clonotype originated in a man between 18 and 29 years old who received the YFV17D yellow fever vaccine. The sample consisted of PBMCs, taken 5 days after the yellow fever booster vaccination. The chain employs TRBV15 and TRBJ2-3, with 13 nucleotides matching TRBD2. CDR3 DNA sequence: TGTGCCACCAGCAGAGAGACTAGCGGGGGGTCCACAGATACGCAGTATTTT. This gives the protein CATSRETSGGSTDTQYF.